The present T cell receptor (beta chain) was sequenced within a study of shared clonotypes between healthy human individuals. Germline lookup yields CDR1 MDHEN and CDR2 SYDVKM. Trimming pared 8 bases from V and 0 bases from J, leaving 16 bases between. CDR3 size: 15 residues. The study ran the assay at deep level. Clones were sequenced by immunoSEQ multiplex PCR, and TCRdb holds only the in-frame ones, with some missing. Found here are about 600,000 clones, around 97% of them singletons; the top ten hold 0.045% to 0.07%. The receptor's source is a woman under 40 in good health. The sequenced material came from naive CD4+ T cells sorted from blood. Subset denoted: CD45RA+ positively selected. The J gene is TRBJ1-1, the V gene TRBV28; possibly TRBD1 for D (5 bases). Here the CDR3 DNA reads TGTGCCAGCTATACCCCGGAGGGGATGAACACTGAAGCTTTCTTT. Protein: CASYTPEGMNTEAFF.